A selection of T cell receptor beta chains follows, all from one sample in a study of cytomegalovirus exposure and HLA in healthy donors. The repertoire was sequenced with immunoSEQ multiplex PCR; TCRdb's copy has only in-frame clones and lacks some. The sample has around 40,000 clones; approximately 75% are singletons. The material sequenced was PBMCs. These receptors were obtained from a man between 35 and 55 years old in good health and CMV-seronegative. Both conserved end residues are part of each CDR3. A D gene is named only where the DNA matches it firmly. Clone size is stated in some rows and not others, as once, few, many or a class when expanded.

clone size,V gene,J gene,D gene,CDR3 DNA,CDR3 protein
few,TRBV18,TRBJ2-2,TRBD1,TGTGCCAGCTCACGACAGGGAGAGACCGGGGAGCTGTTTTTT,CASSRQGETGELFF
.,TRBV2,TRBJ2-2,.,TGTGCCAGCAGTGAATTTAAGAACACCGGGGAGCTGTTTTTT,CASSEFKNTGELFF
.,TRBV6-1,TRBJ1-6,TRBD1,TGTGCCAGCAGATCAGGGGGCGAAAATTCACCCCTCCACTTT,CASRSGGENSPLHF
few,TRBV4-1,TRBJ2-1,TRBD1,TGCGCCAGCAGCCTAATCGGGACAGGGGTCAATGAGCAGTTCTTC,CASSLIGTGVNEQFF
.,TRBV4-2,TRBJ1-6,TRBD1,TGTGCCAGCAGCCAGGGGTACAGGGGGACTAATTCACCCCTCCACTTT,CASSQGYRGTNSPLHF
.,TRBV7-9,TRBJ2-1,TRBD1,TGTGCCAGCAGCCCGGACAGGGGGCGGAACAATGAGCAGTTCTTC,CASSPDRGRNNEQFF
.,TRBV4-2,TRBJ2-7,TRBD2,TGTGCCAGCAGCCAAGCTCTAGCGGGGGGGTACTCCTACGAGCAGTACTTC,CASSQALAGGYSYEQYF
once,TRBV27,TRBJ2-1,TRBD2,TGTGCCAGCAGTTCCCTAGCGGGGGGGCCGAGCTCCTACAATGAGCAGTTCTTC,CASSSLAGGPSSYNEQFF
.,TRBV11-2,TRBJ1-2,.,TGTGCCAGCAGCTCACCGGGCCTCAGGAGGGGCTACACCTTC,CASSSPGLRRGYTF
.,TRBV2,TRBJ2-7,.,TGTGCCAGCAGTTTCCCAGGGGAATACGAGCAGTACTTC,CASSFPGEYEQYF
few,TRBV30,TRBJ1-2,TRBD1,TGTGCCTGGGTTCGGGACAGTAATGGCTACACCTTC,CAWVRDSNGYTF
.,TRBV7-2,TRBJ2-3,TRBD2,TGTGCCAGCAGCTTAGCGGGTAGCGGGGGGTCGGTAGATACGCAGTATTTT,CASSLAGSGGSVDTQYF
.,TRBV2,TRBJ2-7,.,TGTGCCACCACCGGGATCTCCTACGAGCAGTACTTC,CATTGISYEQYF
once,TRBV2,TRBJ1-2,TRBD1,TGTGCCAGCAGTCAAGCCGGGACAGCAGCTAACTATGGCTACATCTTC,CASSQAGTAANYGYIF
few,TRBV4-2,TRBJ1-4,.,TGTGCCAGCAGCCCGGGACACGCAACTAATGAAAAACTGTTTTTT,CASSPGHATNEKLFF
.,TRBV29-1,TRBJ1-2,TRBD1,TGCAGCGTTGAAGAACAGGGGGCCTATGGCTACACCTTC,CSVEEQGAYGYTF
.,TRBV29-1,TRBJ2-7,TRBD2,TGCAGCGTGAGTAGCGGGGGGAGCTCCTACGAGCAGTACTTC,CSVSSGGSSYEQYF
.,TRBV7-2,TRBJ2-2,TRBD2,TGTGCCAGCAGCCCTAGCGGGGGCCGCACCGGGGAGCTGTTTTTT,CASSPSGGRTGELFF
.,TRBV7-9,TRBJ1-1,TRBD1,TGTGCCAGGGACGGACAGGGTTTGAACACTGAAGCTTTCTTT,CARDGQGLNTEAFF
once,TRBV7-2,TRBJ1-5,.,TGTGCCAGCAGCCTAGGGGGGGAGCCCCAGCATTTT,CASSLGGEPQHF
once,TRBV4-1,TRBJ2-5,.,TGCGCCAGCAGCCAAGTCGGGGGTGGCCCTCAAGAGACCCAGTACTTC,CASSQVGGGPQETQYF
few,TRBV7-8,TRBJ2-7,.,TGTGCCAGCAGCTCCAGAGCAGGAACCCCACCCCTCTACGAGCAGTACTTC,CASSSRAGTPPLYEQYF
.,TRBV7-9,TRBJ1-1,TRBD1,TGTGCCAGCAGCCGAACAGGGGGAACTGAAGCTTTCTTT,CASSRTGGTEAFF
.,TRBV5-8,TRBJ2-3,TRBD1,TGTGCCAGCAGCGGCTGGGGACAGATTAGCACAGATACGCAGTATTTT,CASSGWGQISTDTQYF
.,TRBV10-1,TRBJ1-5,TRBD1,TGCGCCGAGGAGGGACAGGGAGATCAGCCCCAGCATTTT,CAEEGQGDQPQHF
.,TRBV5-6,TRBJ2-7,.,TGTGCCAGCAGCTTGGCCACAAACGAGCAGTACTTC,CASSLATNEQYF
.,TRBV25-1,TRBJ1-6,TRBD1,TGTGCCAGCAGTGAACCTGGACAGGATAATTCACCCCTCCACTTT,CASSEPGQDNSPLHF
few,TRBV7-2,TRBJ2-1,.,TGTGCCAGCAGCAACCCGGGCGGGGCTTACAATGAGCAGTTCTTC,CASSNPGGAYNEQFF
few,TRBV10-3,TRBJ2-1,TRBD1,TGTGCCATCAGTGTGGGACAGGGTAACAATGAGCAGTTCTTC,CAISVGQGNNEQFF
.,TRBV11-3,TRBJ2-5,TRBD2,TGTGCCAGCAGCTTAGGGGGACTAGCCTCAGAGACCCAGTACTTC,CASSLGGLASETQYF
.,TRBV6-1,TRBJ1-1,.,TGTGCCAGCACCCTAGATGGGGCTTTGACTGAAGCTTTCTTT,CASTLDGALTEAFF
.,TRBV18,TRBJ2-7,TRBD1,TGTGCCAGCTCCCTCGGACAGGGCTACGAGCAGTACTTC,CASSLGQGYEQYF
.,TRBV28,TRBJ1-2,.,TGTGCCAGCAGTCTTCTTATGAGCTCCTATGGCTACACCTTC,CASSLLMSSYGYTF
once,TRBV7-9,TRBJ2-7,.,TGTGCCAGCAGCTTAGGTGGGGCATCCGAGCAGTACTTC,CASSLGGASEQYF
few,TRBV27,TRBJ1-2,.,TGTGCCAGCAGGACTTCAGGGGTGTTGGGCGGCTACACCTTC,CASRTSGVLGGYTF
.,TRBV5-1,TRBJ2-1,.,TGCGCCAGCAGCTTGGTTTCGGACAGAAGTTACAATGAGCAGTTCTTC,CASSLVSDRSYNEQFF
.,TRBV9,TRBJ1-1,.,TGTGCCAGCAGCGTAGTCTCCCAGGACACTGAAGCTTTCTTT,CASSVVSQDTEAFF
.,TRBV19,TRBJ1-5,.,TGTGCCAGTCTGGGACATGCGTATAGCAATCAGCCCCAGCATTTT,CASLGHAYSNQPQHF
few,TRBV6-1,TRBJ2-7,TRBD2,TGTGCCAGCCTTGCTAGCGGGGGTGCCTACGAGCAGTACTTC,CASLASGGAYEQYF
.,TRBV6-6,TRBJ1-6,.,TGTGCCAGCACGGTGACCTATAATTCACCCCTCCACTTT,CASTVTYNSPLHF
.,TRBV4-3,TRBJ2-5,TRBD2,TGCGCCAGCAGCCAAATATGGAAGGGCGGGGGGCCCGAAGAGACCCAGTACTTC,CASSQIWKGGGPEETQYF